This TCR beta chain was profiled in a study of OX40 agonist ivuxolimab in advanced cancers. For the study at large: Checkpoint inhibitors had been given previously to over 30% of patients.

Produced via immunoSEQ multiplex PCR; TCRdb's table is partial and in-frame only. The data hold around 45,000 clones, with approximately 90% observed a single time. V was shortened by 4 bases and J by 0 bases, with 9 bases between the two germline ends. Germline CDR1 is LNHNV and CDR2 is YYDKDF (reference sequence). This CDR3 is built from 14 residues. This sequence was found in an adult with an advanced solid tumor such as melanoma, head and neck, liver or kidney cancer. This chain links TRBV15 with TRBJ2-5; D possibly corresponds to TRBD1 (5 bases). The input for sequencing was CD4+ or CD8+ T cells sorted from blood, taken in a trial of the OX40 agonist ivuxolimab. The CDR3 spells CATSITTDQETQYF. The CDR3 DNA follows: TGTGCCACCAGCATAACGACAGACCAAGAGACCCAGTACTTC. The variable domain in full, completed from reference TRBV15 and TRBJ2-5, reads DAMVIQNPRYQVTQFGKPVTLSCSQTLNHNVMYWYQQKSSQAPKLLFHYYDKDFNNEADTPDNFQSRRPNTSFCFLDIRSPGLGDTAMYLCATSITTDQETQYFGPGTRLLVL.